These T cell receptor beta chains were read from a single sample in a study of early T cells in non-severe SARS-CoV-2 infection. One entry per CDR3 protein, called by TCRdb with MiXCR from the 5' RACE reads. The repertoire holds tens of thousands of distinct CDR3 sequences, with 10% to 15% as singletons. What was sequenced was whole blood. The receptors shown here come from an adult who was a healthcare worker with PCR-confirmed SARS-CoV-2 infection or an uninfected control (not recorded which). The CDR3 runs from the conserved cysteine through the conserved F or W. D genes are given only for firm matches. The size field is filled for only some rows; it gives once, few, many or a size class.

j_call | d_call | clone_size | v_call | cdr3_length | cdr3_nt | cdr3_aa
TRBJ2-1 | TRBD1 | few | TRBV6-4 | 13 | TGTGCCAGCAGCGGGACAGGGGGGTTTGAGCAGTTCTTC | CASSGTGGFEQFF
TRBJ2-5 | - | - | TRBV27 | 16 | TGTGCCAGCAGACTGCAAACCGGACAGCCTCAAGAGACCCAGTACTTC | CASRLQTGQPQETQYF
TRBJ1-2 | TRBD1 | few | TRBV7-9 | 15 | TGTGCCAGCAGCTTAGTTCCCGACAGGGGGCATGGCTACACCTTC | CASSLVPDRGHGYTF
TRBJ2-2 | TRBD2 | many | TRBV7-9 | 16 | TGTGCCGGAGAGGGAGTAGCGGGGTCGAACACCGGGGAGCTGTTTTTT | CAGEGVAGSNTGELFF
TRBJ2-3 | TRBD2 | many | TRBV18 | 16 | TGTGCCAGCTCACCGGTCCGAGCGGGGGTTAGAGATACGCAGTATTTT | CASSPVRAGVRDTQYF
TRBJ2-1 | - | - | TRBV3-1 | 12 | TGTGCCAGCAGCCCGTCCGGCGATGAGCAGTTCTTC | CASSPSGDEQFF
TRBJ1-5 | - | - | TRBV9 | 15 | TGTGCCAGCAGCGTAGGGCCGGGGGCGTGGCAGCCCCAGCATTTT | CASSVGPGAWQPQHF
TRBJ2-7 | TRBD2 | - | TRBV6-2/TRBV6-3 | 15 | TGTGCCAGCAGCCCCTCGGTGAGCGGGACCTACGAGCAGTACTTC | CASSPSVSGTYEQYF
TRBJ2-5 | - | once | TRBV2 | 15 | TGTGCCAGCAGTTCGGATGCAGCTCTCCAAGAGACCCAGTACTTC | CASSSDAALQETQYF
TRBJ2-7 | - | many | TRBV20-1 | 14 | TGCAGTGCTGCCTCAGGAGCGGTCTCCTACGAGCAGTACTTC | CSAASGAVSYEQYF
TRBJ1-4 | - | many | TRBV29-1 | 11 | TGCAGCGTTGATTCGGGGGAAAAACTGTTTTTT | CSVDSGEKLFF
TRBJ2-1 | - | - | TRBV21-1 | 13 | TGTGCCAGCAGCACCAGCAAGGGGGATGAGCAGTTCTTC | CASSTSKGDEQFF
TRBJ2-1 | TRBD2 | many | TRBV6-5 | 15 | TGTGCCAGCAGCCCCCTAGCGGGAGTTGACAATGAGCAGTTCTTC | CASSPLAGVDNEQFF
TRBJ2-3 | - | - | TRBV15 | 14 | TGTGCCACCAGCTGGGGAGCTGAAGCAGATACGCAGTATTTT | CATSWGAEADTQYF
TRBJ2-7 | - | many | TRBV2 | 12 | TGTGCCAGCAGTGTGCGATTCTACGAGCAGTACTTC | CASSVRFYEQYF
TRBJ2-3 | - | many | TRBV30 | 11 | TGTGCCTGGAGTGTCGGGGATACGCAGTATTTT | CAWSVGDTQYF
TRBJ2-5 | TRBD1 | few | TRBV11-2 | 15 | TGTGCCAGCAGCTTAGGCGCAGGGGGAGTTGAGACCCAGTACTTC | CASSLGAGGVETQYF
TRBJ1-5 | - | few | TRBV5-1 | 15 | TGCGCCAGCAGCTTGGATGTGGGGCTAGGACAGCCCCAGCATTTT | CASSLDVGLGQPQHF
TRBJ2-3 | - | many | TRBV6-1 | 14 | TGTGCCAGCAGTGGGAGGGCAAGCACAGATACGCAGTATTTT | CASSGRASTDTQYF
TRBJ2-7 | - | - | TRBV29-1 | 13 | TGCAGCGTCGAAAGGGGACTGGGAGGCGAGCAGTACTTC | CSVERGLGGEQYF
TRBJ2-7 | - | many | TRBV3-1 | 11 | TGTGCCAGCAGCCAATACTACGAGCAGTACTTC | CASSQYYEQYF
TRBJ2-1 | - | many | TRBV29-1 | 14 | TGCAGCGTTGGAAGGCGGCTTTTCTACAATGAGCAGTTCTTC | CSVGRRLFYNEQFF
TRBJ2-3 | TRBD2 | many | TRBV2 | 17 | TGTGCCAGCAGTGCGATGGGGGGCGGGAGGTACACAGATACGCAGTATTTT | CASSAMGGGRYTDTQYF
TRBJ2-5 | - | many | TRBV2 | 11 | TGTGCCAGCAGTGTCGCGGAGACCCAGTACTTC | CASSVAETQYF
TRBJ1-1 | - | - | TRBV11-2 | 15 | TGTGCCAGCAGCCCGCGGCAATCGGGCCCCACTCCAGCTTTCTTT | CASSPRQSGPTPAFF
TRBJ2-1 | - | - | TRBV9 | 11 | TGTGCCAGCGGGTTTTACAATGAGCAGTTCTTC | CASGFYNEQFF
TRBJ2-2 | - | many | TRBV24-1 | 14 | TGTGCCACCCGGGCGGTGGGGGTAACCGGGGAGCTGTTTTTT | CATRAVGVTGELFF
TRBJ2-1 | - | few | TRBV24-1 | 16 | TGTGCCACCAGTGATTTGAGGGCCGTCTCCTACAATGAGCAGTTCTTC | CATSDLRAVSYNEQFF
TRBJ1-4 | - | - | TRBV7-8 | 15 | TGTGCCAGCAGCACTTGGGGGACAACTAATGAAAAACTGTTTTTT | CASSTWGTTNEKLFF
TRBJ1-6 | - | many | TRBV29-1 | 15 | TGCAGCGTTGAAGAACAGGAACCCTACGATTCACCCCTCCACTTT | CSVEEQEPYDSPLHF
TRBJ2-3 | - | - | TRBV29-1 | 14 | TGCAGCGTTGGCCGGGGGAGTGGCACAGATACGCAGTATTTT | CSVGRGSGTDTQYF
TRBJ2-7 | TRBD1 | many | TRBV4-1 | 15 | TGCGCCAGCAGCCAAGATTGGGCAGGGGGCTACGAGCAGTACTTC | CASSQDWAGGYEQYF
TRBJ1-2 | - | many | TRBV21-1 | 14 | TGTGCCAGCAGCAAAGCGCCGGCCGTTCTCGGCTACACCTTC | CASSKAPAVLGYTF
TRBJ1-3 | - | few | TRBV29-1 | 11 | TGCAGCGTGGGCTCTGGAAACACCATATATTTT | CSVGSGNTIYF
TRBJ1-4 | TRBD1 | many | TRBV28 | 15 | TGTGCCAGCAGTCCCACAGGGGAAGGGGCGGAAAAACTGTTTTTT | CASSPTGEGAEKLFF
TRBJ2-1 | TRBD2 | many | TRBV27 | 17 | TGTGCCAGCAGTTTATACTTCCCGGGACTAGCGGGATCTGAGCAGTTCTTC | CASSLYFPGLAGSEQFF
TRBJ2-3 | - | few | TRBV4-2 | 16 | TGTGCCAGCAGCCGCCACACAGGGGGGGGCACAGATACGCAGTATTTT | CASSRHTGGGTDTQYF
TRBJ2-5 | - | - | TRBV15 | 17 | TGTGCCACCAGCAGAGGGCTCAGGGACGGTGACCAAGAGACCCAGTACTTC | CATSRGLRDGDQETQYF
TRBJ2-4 | - | many | TRBV4-1 | 11 | TGCGCCAGCGCGTCCAAAAACATTCAGTACTTC | CASASKNIQYF
TRBJ1-1 | - | few | TRBV30 | 14 | TGTGCCTGTAAAACCGGGTCCGAGAACACTGAAGCTTTCTTT | CACKTGSENTEAFF